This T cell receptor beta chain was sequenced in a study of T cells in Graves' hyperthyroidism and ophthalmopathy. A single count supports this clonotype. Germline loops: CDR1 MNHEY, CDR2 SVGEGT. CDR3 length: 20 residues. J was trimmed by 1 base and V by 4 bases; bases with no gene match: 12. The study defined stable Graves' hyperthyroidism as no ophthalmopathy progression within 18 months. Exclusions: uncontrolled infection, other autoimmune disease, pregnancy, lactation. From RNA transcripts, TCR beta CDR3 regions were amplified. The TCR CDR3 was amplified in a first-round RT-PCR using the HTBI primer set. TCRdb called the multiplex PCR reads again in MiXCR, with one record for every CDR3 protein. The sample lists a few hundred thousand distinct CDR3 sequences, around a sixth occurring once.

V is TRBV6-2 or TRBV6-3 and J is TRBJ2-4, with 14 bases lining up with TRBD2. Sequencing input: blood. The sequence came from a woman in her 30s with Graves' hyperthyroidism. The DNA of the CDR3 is TGTGCCAGCAGTTCATCGGGGACTAGCGGGAGTCCATGGGCCAAAAACATTCAGTACTTC. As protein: CASSSSGTSGSPWAKNIQYF.